This entry describes one TCR beta chain. As yet, its antigen is unknown. The sample comes from a study of blood T cells in healthy people across ages. Study-wide findings and caveats: Researchers said unsorted PBMCs prevented a conclusive naive versus antigen-experienced comparison. Among long-lived donors, naive CD4+ cells were more numerous and diversity higher than in aged donors.

Roughly 10 milliliters of peripheral blood were drawn from each donor into EDTA-treated tubes. CDR3 length: 16 residues. Germline values: CDR1 LGHDT, CDR2 YNNKEL (reference sequence). The second PCR ran roughly 6 to 11 cycles with a sample-barcoded 5' primer and J-beta primers. Each CDR3 protein gets one entry after TCRdb re-called the 5' RACE reads with MiXCR. The sample consists of 1.5 million to 2 million distinct CDR3 sequences, around 36% of them appearing once. The sequence was collected from a woman in her 30s in good health. The chain couples TRBV3-1 to TRBJ2-7; the D gene is possibly TRBD1 (7 bases). The J call may be in error: the DNA end matches TRBJ2-5 better. The specimen was blood. CDR3 in amino acids: CASSQGQGGLVKTQYF. In DNA, the CDR3 is TGTGCCAGCAGCCAAGGGCAGGGGGGCCTTGTGAAGACCCAGTACTTC.